The entry that follows covers one T cell receptor beta chain sequence. The data were obtained in a study of blood T cell repertoires in COVID-19. Study information: T cells, B-cell-depleted T cells, or PBMCs provided the cDNA or gDNA that served as material.

CDR3 length equals 13 residues. V lost 4 bases, J lost 4 bases, and 1 base stayed unmatched. Germline assignment: CDR1 LGHNA and CDR2 YSLEER. Original processing notes: Using reference gene primer amplification, nucleated cell counts were estimated. Only in-frame clones appear in the TCRdb table, and some are missing; sequencing was by immunoSEQ multiplex PCR. That table gives V, J and clone size, and the DNA gave D and trimming. The repertoire consists of 150,000 to 200,000 clones, with approximately 79% occurring once and the leading ten covering around 5.2%. The sequenced sample consisted of PBMCs or T cells enriched from blood (not recorded which). This chain uses TRBV4-3 with TRBJ1-5; 7 bases agree with TRBD1. This TCR was sampled from a woman aged 55 to 70 with acute COVID-19. In nucleotides, the CDR3 is TGCGCCAGCAGCCCGACAGGGAATCAGCCCCAGCATTTT. Translation: CASSPTGNQPQHF.